This T cell receptor (beta chain) originates from a study of shared clonotypes between healthy human individuals. Trimming took 3 bases from V and 5 from J; bases not matched to a gene: 8. The CDR3 spans 16 residues. The germline V gene encodes CDR1 MNHNS and CDR2 SASEGT. In the naive CD8 group, cells lacked CD45RO and were positively selected for CCR7, so terminally differentiated effector memory CD45RA+ cells were left out. Assay: immunoSEQ multiplex PCR; the TCRdb copy retains only in-frame clones and omits some. Here the sample spans roughly 650,000 clones, roughly 95% being singletons. The rearrangement links TRBV6-1 to TRBJ2-1; TRBD1 agrees at 9 bases. Sequenced material: naive CD8+ T cells sorted from blood. The clonotype was recovered from a woman in her twenties or thirties in good health. The CDR3 sequence: CASSELPQGADNEQFF. The CDR3 nucleotides are TGTGCCAGCAGTGAGCTCCCACAGGGGGCGGACAATGAGCAGTTCTTC.